Each of the 22 T cell receptor beta chains below was sequenced from the same sample in a study of T cell changes during pregnancy in multiple sclerosis (dated by TCRdb to between 2019 and 2020). Library preparation employed the immunoSEQ multiplex PCR assay. Imported from immuneACCESS, the table was reduced by TCRdb to in-frame sequences with V and J called. These copies leave out some clones; in studies compared against another copy, an unresolved V gene accounts for under half, and the cause of the remainder is not known. This sample holds some 73,000 clones; 92% were observed only once. Of the sample, roughly 2.8% falls within the top ten clones. The sequences come from peripheral blood, collected in the third trimester of pregnancy. The receptor set was obtained from a female donor in good health, enrolled as a control in a pregnancy study.

CDR3 in amino acids: CASSLIPGLQNTGELFF. The CDR3 bases are TGTGCCAGCAGCTTAATTCCGGGACTGCAGAACACCGGGGAGCTGTTTTTT. The J gene is TRBJ2-2, the V gene TRBV7-3; maybe TRBD2 (6 bases). Germline lookup yields CDR1 SGHTA and CDR2 FQGTGA. This CDR3 is 17 amino acids long. Trimming cost V 1 base and J 1 base, with 13 bases left between them.

The gene calls are TRBV6-1 and TRBJ2-2, with TRBD2 identical over 9 bases. CDR3 length equals 14 residues. V dropped 6 bases and J dropped 5; count of bases not matched to a gene: 4. Germline V gene lookup returns CDR1 MNHNS and CDR2 SASEGT. CDR3 in DNA: TGTGCCAGCAGCGCGCTAGCGGGAACCGGGGAGCTGTTTTTT. It translates to CASSALAGTGELFF.

CDR3 sequence reads: CASSLALGNTIYF. As DNA, the CDR3 is TGTGCCAGCAGCTTAGCCCTTGGAAACACCATATATTTT. The V gene is TRBV7-9, the J gene TRBJ1-3; D is uncertain. This CDR3 region has 13 residues. The V gene's germline CDR1 is SEHNR and CDR2 FQNEAQ (reference sequence). Trimming stripped 0 bases from V and 3 bases from J, with 3 bases between.

The V call is TRBV13, the J call TRBJ2-5; 8 nucleotides agree with TRBD2. Germline values: CDR1 PRHDT, CDR2 FYEKMQ (reference sequence). This CDR3 spans 14 amino acids. V gave up 4 bases and J gave up 3 bases; unmatched junction bases: 4. The chain's CDR3 is CASSSRGGKETQYF. CDR3 in DNA: TGTGCCAGCAGCTCCCGGGGGGGAAAAGAGACCCAGTACTTC.

This chain links TRBV5-6 with TRBJ1-2; D gene ambiguous. In germline, CDR1 is SGHDT, CDR2 YYEEEE. The CDR3 has 14 residues. V lost 1 base and J 6 bases, leaving 13 bases between the germline ends. The CDR3 region is CASSLWEDWDGYTF. The CDR3 nucleotides are TGTGCCAGCAGCTTGTGGGAGGATTGGGATGGCTACACCTTC.

This clone has only one observation. The rearrangement links TRBV4-2 to TRBJ2-5; D unresolved. Per germline, CDR1 LGHNA and CDR2 YNFKEQ. Trimming removed 2 bases from V and 3 bases from J, with 10 bases in between. This CDR3 region has 14 residues. The CDR3 sequence: CASSQPPSEETQYF. The CDR3 DNA is TGTGCCAGCAGCCAACCCCCGAGTGAAGAGACCCAGTACTTC.

The chain uses TRBV5-4 and TRBJ2-7; 8 nucleotides align to TRBD1. This CDR3 contains 14 residues. Trimming removed 5 bases from V and 6 bases from J; junction bases left unmatched: 10. CDR1 is SGHNT and CDR2 is YYREEE in the germline V gene (reference sequence). The CDR3 reads CASSFDRGYREQYF. CDR3 nucleotides: TGTGCCAGCAGTTTTGACAGGGGCTATCGCGAGCAGTACTTC.

This clone was found once. The V and J genes are TRBV15 and TRBJ1-4; a weak D match, TRBD1 (5 bases). In germline, CDR1 is LNHNV, CDR2 YYDKDF (reference sequence). V lost 0 bases to trimming and J lost 4 bases, with 9 bases between them. The CDR3 is made up of 15 amino acids. CDR3 bases: TGTGCCACCAGCAGAGATCCCCAGGGTAATGAAAAACTGTTTTTT. It translates to CATSRDPQGNEKLFF.

CDR3 region: CASSLEEAKNIQYF. DNA of the CDR3: TGTGCCAGCAGCTTAGAGGAGGCCAAAAACATTCAGTACTTC. This chain links TRBV7-9 with TRBJ2-4, with D hard to call. The CDR3 is 14 amino acids. The V gene's germline CDR1 is SEHNR and CDR2 FQNEAQ (reference sequence). The V gene lost 1 base and the J gene lost 1 base, with 5 bases spanning the gap.

The V and J genes are TRBV5-1 and TRBJ2-7; D may be TRBD1 (6 bases). This CDR3 has 14 amino acids. Trimming took off 0 bases at V and 4 bases at J, with 11 bases between the two ends. Germline V gives CDR1 SGHRS, CDR2 YFSETQ. CDR3 sequence: CASSLGRGVYEQYF. For the CDR3, the DNA is TGCGCCAGCAGCTTGGGCAGGGGAGTGTACGAGCAGTACTTC. The full variable domain, with the rest looked up from reference TRBV5-1 and TRBJ2-7, is KAGVTQTPRYLIKTRGQQVTLSCSPISGHRSVSWYQQTPGQGLQFLFEYFSETQRNKGNFPGRFSGRQFSNSRSEMNVSTLELGDSALYLCASSLGRGVYEQYFGPGTRLTVT.

The V and J genes are TRBV4-3 and TRBJ2-7; D may be TRBD1 (5 bases). The germline V gene has CDR1 LGHNA and CDR2 YSLEER. V gave up 4 bases and J gave up 6 bases, with 16 bases separating them. There are 14 residues in the CDR3. CDR3 sequence: CASSLLAREGEQYF. In DNA, the CDR3 is TGCGCCAGCAGCCTCCTGGCCAGGGAAGGCGAGCAGTACTTC.

For the CDR3, the DNA is TGTGCCAGCAGTGAAGGGGCCCAGGCACTTAGTCAGGCTTTCTTT. It yields the protein CASSEGAQALSQAFF. This sequence joins TRBV2 and TRBJ1-1; D uncertain. The CDR3 is 15 residues long. Per the germline V gene, CDR1 is SNHLY and CDR2 is FYNNEI. The V end was cut by 1 base, the J end by 11 bases, with 20 bases between.

This clone was seen a single time. This chain links TRBV28 with TRBJ2-4; 8 nucleotides match TRBD1. The CDR3 loop spans 15 amino acids. Germline V gene lookup returns CDR1 MDHEN and CDR2 SYDVKM. V trimming: 5 bases; J trimming: 2 bases; junction bases outside the gene matches: 5. The CDR3 loop is CASSPGGATKNIQYF. The CDR3 coding sequence is TGTGCCAGCAGTCCAGGGGGCGCGACCAAAAACATTCAGTACTTC.

This clone was seen more than once but under ten times. The genes are TRBV9 and TRBJ2-7; 8 nucleotides line up with TRBD1. The CDR3 length is 14 residues. The trim removed 4 bases at V and 5 bases at J, leaving 8 bases unmatched. Germline V gene sequence: CDR1 SGDLS, CDR2 YYNGEE. The CDR3 here is CASSSRQGSNEQYF. CDR3 coding DNA: TGTGCCAGCAGCTCCCGACAGGGGAGTAACGAGCAGTACTTC.

The chain joins TRBV4-1 to TRBJ2-2; TRBD2 matches at 12 bases. This CDR3 region has 17 residues. Germline V gives CDR1 MGHRA, CDR2 YSYEKL. The junction had 4 bases not matched to a gene; V was cut back by 0 bases and J by 5 bases. The CDR3 nucleotides are TGCGCCAGCAGCCAAGAAAGGACTAGCGGGAAAACCGGGGAGCTGTTTTTT. This gives the protein CASSQERTSGKTGELFF.

The chain combines TRBV28 with TRBJ2-5, with D tentatively TRBD1 (6 bases). Germline-derived CDR1 and CDR2 are MDHEN and SYDVKM. The CDR3 is made up of 13 amino acids. With 5 bases removed from V and 5 bases from J, the gap between germline ends came to 12 bases. The CDR3 is CASSVNRAETQYF. The CDR3 DNA reads as TGTGCCAGCAGTGTCAACAGGGCGGAGACCCAGTACTTC.

The J gene is TRBJ2-7, the V gene TRBV5-6, with no clear D. From germline, CDR1 is SGHDT and CDR2 YYEEEE. This CDR3 region has 13 residues. Trimming took 3 bases from V and 9 from J, leaving 16 bases between them. The CDR3 region is CASSSNLDGSQYF. The CDR3, as DNA: TGTGCCAGCAGCTCGAACCTAGACGGATCGCAGTACTTC.

The chain combines TRBV18 with TRBJ2-7; D call uncertain. From germline, CDR1 is KGHSH and CDR2 LQKENI. CDR3 size: 14 residues. V lost 3 bases to trimming and J lost 3 bases, with 12 bases between them. This chain's CDR3 is CASSPTRQNYEQYF. For the CDR3, the DNA is TGTGCCAGCTCACCCACGCGCCAAAACTACGAGCAGTACTTC. The full variable domain, with the rest looked up from reference TRBV18 and TRBJ2-7, is NAGVMQNPRHLVRRRGQEARLRCSPMKGHSHVYWYRQLPEEGLKFMVYLQKENIIDESGMPKERFSAEFPKEGPSILRIQQVVRGDSAAYFCASSPTRQNYEQYFGPGTRLTVT.

This rearrangement joins TRBV6-1 to TRBJ2-7; 7 bases align to TRBD2. CDR3 length: 15 amino acids. Germline V gene sequence: CDR1 MNHNS, CDR2 SASEGT. The J segment lost 1 base and the V segment lost 2 bases, leaving 5 bases of the junction unmatched. The CDR3 region has the DNA TGTGCCAGCAGTGAACTAGCGGCTAGTTCCTACGAGCAGTACTTC. This translates into CASSELAASSYEQYF.

The DNA of the CDR3 is TGTGCCAGCAGTTTCCGGGGTAGGTCGGGTGAGCAGTACTTC. Amino acid sequence: CASSFRGRSGEQYF. This chain joins TRBV28 and TRBJ2-7, with TRBD2 as a possible D gene (5 bases). This CDR3 comprises 14 residues. The V gene's germline CDR1 is MDHEN and CDR2 SYDVKM. V lost 3 bases and J 7 bases, leaving 16 bases between the germline ends.

V is TRBV28 and J is TRBJ1-6; weak D call: TRBD1 (5 bases). V shed 3 bases and J shed 7 bases, with 10 bases lying between them. The CDR3 sequence is 14 residues long. Germline V gene sequence: CDR1 MDHEN, CDR2 SYDVKM. The CDR3 region has the DNA TGTGCCAGCAGTTTGGTAGGGGCCAATTCACCCCTCCACTTT. Protein product: CASSLVGANSPLHF.

The chain links TRBV15 to TRBJ1-3, with 9 bases aligning to TRBD1. The CDR3 sequence is 18 residues long. Germline trimming cut 4 bases from V and 3 bases from J; bases unmatched to any gene: 13. The germline V gene has CDR1 LNHNV and CDR2 YYDKDF (reference sequence). In DNA form, the CDR3 reads TGTGCCACCAGCACTTGGACAGGGGAAGCCGACCTTGGAAACACCATATATTTT. Translating it yields CATSTWTGEADLGNTIYF.